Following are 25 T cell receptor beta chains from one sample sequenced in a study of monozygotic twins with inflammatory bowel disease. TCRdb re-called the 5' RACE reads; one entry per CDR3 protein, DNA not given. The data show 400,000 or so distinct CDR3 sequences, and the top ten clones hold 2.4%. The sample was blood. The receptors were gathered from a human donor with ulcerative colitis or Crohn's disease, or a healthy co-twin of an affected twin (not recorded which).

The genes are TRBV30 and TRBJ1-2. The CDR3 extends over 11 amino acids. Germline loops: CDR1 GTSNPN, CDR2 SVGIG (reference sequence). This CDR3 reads CAWSAGDGYTF. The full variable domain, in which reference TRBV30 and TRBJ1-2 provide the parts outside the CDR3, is SQTIHQWPATLVQPVGSPLSLECTVEGTSNPNLYWYRQAAGRGLQLLFYSVGIGQISSEVPQNLSASRPQDRQFILSSKKLLLSDSGFYLCAWSAGDGYTFGSGTRLTVV.

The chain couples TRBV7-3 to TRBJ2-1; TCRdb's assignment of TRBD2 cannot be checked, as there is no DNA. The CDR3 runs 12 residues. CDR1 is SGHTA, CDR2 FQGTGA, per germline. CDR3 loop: CASSREGGIRFF.

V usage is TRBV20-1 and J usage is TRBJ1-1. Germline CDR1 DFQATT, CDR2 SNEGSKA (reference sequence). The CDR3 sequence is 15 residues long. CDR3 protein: CSARDQTTAYTEAFF.

This CDR3 reads CASSSRGQGNSPLHF. The chain employs TRBV12-3 or TRBV12-4 and TRBJ1-6; absent DNA, TCRdb's TRBD1 call cannot be checked. This CDR3 is built from 15 residues.

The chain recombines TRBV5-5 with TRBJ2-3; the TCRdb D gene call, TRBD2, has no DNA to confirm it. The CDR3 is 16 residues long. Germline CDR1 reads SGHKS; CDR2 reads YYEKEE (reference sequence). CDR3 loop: CASSLDGGLNTDTQYF.

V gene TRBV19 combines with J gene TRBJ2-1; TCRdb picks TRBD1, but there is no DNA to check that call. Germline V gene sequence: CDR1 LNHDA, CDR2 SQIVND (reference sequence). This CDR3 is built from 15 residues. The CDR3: CASSTGGVSYNEQFF.

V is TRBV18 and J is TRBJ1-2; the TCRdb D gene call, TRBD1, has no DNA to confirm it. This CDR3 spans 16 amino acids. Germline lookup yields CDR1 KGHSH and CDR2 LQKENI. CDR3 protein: CASSPMTGALNYGYTF.

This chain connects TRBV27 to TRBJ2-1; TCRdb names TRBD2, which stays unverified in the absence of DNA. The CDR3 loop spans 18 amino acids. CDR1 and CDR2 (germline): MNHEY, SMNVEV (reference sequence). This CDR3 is CASSLFSLRAGGYNEQFF.

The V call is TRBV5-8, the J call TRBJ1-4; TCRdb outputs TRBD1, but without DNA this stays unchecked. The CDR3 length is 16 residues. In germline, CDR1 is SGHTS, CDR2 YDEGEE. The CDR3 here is CASSFGQTATNEKLFF.

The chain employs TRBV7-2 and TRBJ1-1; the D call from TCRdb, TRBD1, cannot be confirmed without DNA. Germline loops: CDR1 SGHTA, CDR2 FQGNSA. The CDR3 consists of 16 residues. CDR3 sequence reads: CASSLDLTRVWTEAFF.

CDR3 region: CASSLGDSGELFF. The chain employs TRBV7-9 and TRBJ2-2. CDR3 length: 13 amino acids. Germline CDR1 reads SEHNR; CDR2 reads FQNEAQ (reference sequence).

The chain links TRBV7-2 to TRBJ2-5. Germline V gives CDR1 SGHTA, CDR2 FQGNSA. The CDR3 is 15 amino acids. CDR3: CASSLAFSNQETQYF.

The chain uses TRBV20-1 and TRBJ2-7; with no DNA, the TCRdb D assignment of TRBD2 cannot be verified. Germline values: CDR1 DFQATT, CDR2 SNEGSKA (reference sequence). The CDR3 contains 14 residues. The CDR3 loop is CSAIGTSWVSEQYF.

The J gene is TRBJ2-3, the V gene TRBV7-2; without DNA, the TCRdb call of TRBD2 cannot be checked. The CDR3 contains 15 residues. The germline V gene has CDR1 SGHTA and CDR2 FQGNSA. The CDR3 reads CASSLEGTTKHTQYF. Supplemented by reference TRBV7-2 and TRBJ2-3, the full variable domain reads GAGVSQSPSNKVTEKGKDVELRCDPISGHTALYWYRQSLGQGLEFLIYFQGNSAPDKSGLPSDRFSAERTGGSVSTLTIQRTQQEDSAVYLCASSLEGTTKHTQYFGPGTRLTVL.

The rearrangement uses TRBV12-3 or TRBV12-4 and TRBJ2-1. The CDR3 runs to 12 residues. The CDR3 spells CASSLGIPEQFF.

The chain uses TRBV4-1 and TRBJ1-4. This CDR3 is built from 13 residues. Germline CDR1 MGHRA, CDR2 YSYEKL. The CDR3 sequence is CASGSESNEKLFF.

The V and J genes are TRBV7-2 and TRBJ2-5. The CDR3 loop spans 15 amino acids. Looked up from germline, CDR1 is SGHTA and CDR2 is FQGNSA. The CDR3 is CASSSNLLVQETQYF. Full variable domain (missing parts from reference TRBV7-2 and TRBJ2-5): GAGVSQSPSNKVTEKGKDVELRCDPISGHTALYWYRQSLGQGLEFLIYFQGNSAPDKSGLPSDRFSAERTGGSVSTLTIQRTQQEDSAVYLCASSSNLLVQETQYFGPGTRLLVL.

This CDR3 is CATSESSKTGELFF. The genes are TRBV24-1 and TRBJ2-2. CDR3 size: 14 residues. In germline, CDR1 is KGHDR, CDR2 SFDVKD.

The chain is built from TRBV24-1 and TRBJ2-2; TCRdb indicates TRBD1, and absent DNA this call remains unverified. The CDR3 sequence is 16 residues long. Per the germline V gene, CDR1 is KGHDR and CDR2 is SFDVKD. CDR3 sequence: CATSSPTAPNTGELFF.

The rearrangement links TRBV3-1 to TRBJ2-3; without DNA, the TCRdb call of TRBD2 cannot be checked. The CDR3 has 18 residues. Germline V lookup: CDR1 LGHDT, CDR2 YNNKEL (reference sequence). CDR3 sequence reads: CASSRSSLAGSSTDTQYF.

The CDR3 sequence: CASSPEASGAYEQYF. The genes are TRBV7-2 and TRBJ2-7; TCRdb picks TRBD2, but there is no DNA to check that call. The CDR3 length is 15 residues. Germline values: CDR1 SGHTA, CDR2 FQGNSA.

The CDR3 protein is CAISDLASSTDTQYF. The gene calls are TRBV10-3 and TRBJ2-3; TCRdb selects TRBD2, and the lack of DNA leaves this call unchecked. The CDR3 covers 15 residues. Per germline, CDR1 ENHRY and CDR2 SYGVKD.

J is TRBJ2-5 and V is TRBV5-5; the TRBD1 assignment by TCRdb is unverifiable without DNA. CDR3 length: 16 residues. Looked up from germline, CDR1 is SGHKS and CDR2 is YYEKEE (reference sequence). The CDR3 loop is CASSDLQGGTQETQYF.

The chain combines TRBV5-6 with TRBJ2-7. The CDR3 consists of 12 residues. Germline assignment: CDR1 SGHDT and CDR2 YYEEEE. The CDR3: CASIGSSAEQYF.

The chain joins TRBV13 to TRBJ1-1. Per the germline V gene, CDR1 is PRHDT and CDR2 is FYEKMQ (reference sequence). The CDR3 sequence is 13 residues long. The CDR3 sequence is CASSYGRWTEAFF.